The 28 T cell receptor beta chains presented below share a single source sample, sequenced in a study of T-cell memory formation after mild COVID-19. Using its own MiXCR run on the 5' RACE reads, TCRdb lists one record per CDR3 protein. The sample comprises tens of thousands of distinct CDR3 sequences, around 15% of which are singletons, and 30% to 35% rests with the top ten. Material: PBMCs or a T cell subset sorted from them (not recorded which). The source of these receptors is an adult woman who had mild COVID-19 (a few samples of this study predate the infection). Cell type and time point are not known.

This clonotype has just one count. The chain uses TRBV4-2 and TRBJ2-5, with a weak D call TRBD2 (5 bases). Between the trimmed V and J ends, which lost 0 bases and 1 base, there was a span of 18 bases. Germline CDR1 LGHNA, CDR2 YNFKEQ. The CDR3 spans 18 residues. The CDR3 sequence is CASSQDFGLAGSQETQYF. Written as DNA, the CDR3 is TGTGCCAGCAGCCAAGATTTCGGGCTAGCCGGCTCCCAAGAGACCCAGTACTTC.

This clonotype was seen a handful of times. This chain joins TRBV18 and TRBJ2-2; 8 bases map to TRBD1. The V segment lost 0 bases and the J segment 4 bases; nucleotides outside the gene matches: 4. Looked up from germline, CDR1 is KGHSH and CDR2 is LQKENI. The CDR3 runs to 16 residues. CDR3 amino acids: CASSPPRTGITGELFF. Here the CDR3 DNA reads TGTGCCAGCTCACCACCTCGGACAGGGATCACCGGGGAGCTGTTTTTT.

The chain employs TRBV4-1 and TRBJ2-7; no firm D call. CDR3 length equals 13 residues. The V end lost 1 base, the J end lost 3 bases, and 7 bases lay between the germline ends. Germline V lookup: CDR1 MGHRA, CDR2 YSYEKL. CDR3 loop: CASSQVFNYEQYF. The CDR3 region has the DNA TGCGCCAGCAGCCAAGTGTTCAACTACGAGCAGTACTTC.

This clonotype was picked up many times. The V call is TRBV15, the J call TRBJ2-1, with 12 nucleotides matching TRBD2. The germline gives CDR1 LNHNV, CDR2 YYDKDF (reference sequence). With 4 bases clipped from V and 5 bases from J, the junction kept 6 bases outside the gene matches. CDR3 size: 16 residues. DNA of the CDR3: TGTGCCACCAGCACTAGCGGGAGGGCCTTTAACAATGAGCAGTTCTTC. Translated: CATSTSGRAFNNEQFF.

This clonotype was seen a handful of times. This sequence joins TRBV20-1 and TRBJ2-3, with 9 bases aligning to TRBD2. J was trimmed by 5 bases and V by 0 bases; bases with no gene match: 3. The CDR3 covers 14 residues. Germline CDR1 is DFQATT and CDR2 is SNEGSKA (reference sequence). The chain's CDR3 is CSARDKAGGDTQYF. The CDR3 coding sequence is TGCAGTGCTAGAGATAAAGCGGGAGGAGATACGCAGTATTTT.

V gene TRBV7-9 combines with J gene TRBJ2-1, with D unresolved. V was cut by 8 bases and J by 8 bases, with 10 bases left in between. CDR3 length: 11 amino acids. Germline lookup yields CDR1 SEHNR and CDR2 FQNEAQ (reference sequence). CDR3: CASLRADEQFF. CDR3 nucleotide sequence: TGTGCCAGCCTTAGAGCTGATGAGCAGTTCTTC.

A few counts support this clonotype. The chain uses TRBV6-5 and TRBJ2-2; 14 nucleotides line up with TRBD2. The CDR3 sequence is 15 residues long. The V and J ends lost 5 bases and 8 bases, in that order; junction bases with no gene match: 4. Germline values: CDR1 MNHEY, CDR2 SVGAGI. The CDR3 is CASSPWTSGRGELFF. The CDR3, as DNA: TGTGCCAGCAGTCCCTGGACTAGCGGGAGGGGGGAGCTGTTTTTT.

This clonotype was seen a few times. This chain links TRBV7-9 with TRBJ2-7; D remains ambiguous. The CDR3 has 18 amino acids. The V gene lost 0 bases and the J gene lost 0 bases, with 18 bases spanning the gap. CDR1 is SEHNR and CDR2 is FQNEAQ in the germline V gene (reference sequence). CDR3 sequence (DNA): TGTGCCAGCAGCTTAGCGGAAGGCCGAGGAACGAGCTCCTACGAGCAGTACTTC. Translated, it gives CASSLAEGRGTSSYEQYF.

This clonotype was seen a few times. The chain combines TRBV12-3 or TRBV12-4 with TRBJ2-5; TRBD1 agrees at 7 bases. The length of the CDR3 is 16 residues. V lost 2 bases and J lost 2; bases outside the gene matches: 8. The CDR3 sequence is CASSLPPGQPQETQYF. In nucleotides, the CDR3 is TGTGCCAGCAGTTTACCCCCGGGACAGCCACAAGAGACCCAGTACTTC.

The V gene is TRBV7-9, the J gene TRBJ2-1; 8 bases align to TRBD2. Per germline, CDR1 SEHNR and CDR2 FQNEAQ (reference sequence). The junction had 5 bases not matched to a gene; V was cut back by 8 bases and J by 5 bases. The CDR3 covers 13 residues. DNA for the CDR3: TGTGCCAGCCCCAGCGGGAGAAACAATGAGCAGTTCTTC. This codes for CASPSGRNNEQFF.

This clonotype turned up a few times. The V and J genes are TRBV5-1 and TRBJ2-7; D possibly uses TRBD1 or TRBD2 (5 bases each). V lost 0 bases to trimming and J lost 0 bases, with 10 bases between them. The CDR3 runs to 15 residues. Germline V lookup: CDR1 SGHRS, CDR2 YFSETQ. The CDR3 DNA sequence: TGCGCCAGCAGCTTGGGATTTGGGGGCTCCTACGAGCAGTACTTC. Translating it yields CASSLGFGGSYEQYF. Full variable domain (outside the CDR3, taken from reference TRBV5-1 and TRBJ2-7): KAGVTQTPRYLIKTRGQQVTLSCSPISGHRSVSWYQQTPGQGLQFLFEYFSETQRNKGNFPGRFSGRQFSNSRSEMNVSTLELGDSALYLCASSLGFGGSYEQYFGPGTRLTVT.

The genes are TRBV7-8 and TRBJ2-5; D might be TRBD2 (5 bases). Germline lookup yields CDR1 SGHVS and CDR2 FQNEAQ. Trimming removed 6 bases from V and 4 bases from J, with 15 bases in between. The CDR3 runs 14 residues. The DNA of the CDR3 is TGTGCCAGCAGTCAGCGGTCACAGATAGAGACCCAGTACTTC. Protein sequence: CASSQRSQIETQYF.

The chain carries TRBV27 and TRBJ2-1; 12 bases agree with TRBD2. With V trimmed by 4 bases and J by 7 bases, 8 bases remained unmatched. CDR3 length equals 16 residues. Germline values: CDR1 MNHEY, CDR2 SMNVEV (reference sequence). In nucleotides, the CDR3 is TGTGCCAGCAGTTCCCTTACCGGACTAGCGGGGAATGAGCAGTTCTTC. This gives the protein CASSSLTGLAGNEQFF.

The table lists this clonotype with a few counts. The CDR3 DNA sequence: TGTGCCAGCAGCTTAGAGGACCGCTCCTACAATGAGCAGTTCTTC. This gives the protein CASSLEDRSYNEQFF. The J gene is TRBJ2-1, the V gene TRBV7-9; D call uncertain. This CDR3 region has 15 residues. With 1 base removed from V and 0 bases from J, the gap between germline ends came to 7 bases. Germline V gives CDR1 SEHNR, CDR2 FQNEAQ (reference sequence). Together with reference TRBV7-9 and TRBJ2-1, the CDR3 gives the full variable domain: DTGVSQNPRHKITKRGQNVTFRCDPISEHNRLYWYRQTLGQGPEFLTYFQNEAQLEKSRLLSDRFSAERPKGSFSTLEIQRTEQGDSAMYLCASSLEDRSYNEQFFGPGTRLTVL.

The chain couples TRBV7-8 to TRBJ2-2; D call uncertain. The CDR3 runs to 13 residues. Germline-derived CDR1 and CDR2 are SGHVS and FQNEAQ. Trimming took 2 bases from V and 3 from J, leaving 4 bases between them. The CDR3 region is CASSLTDTGELFF. CDR3 coding DNA: TGTGCCAGCAGCTTAACGGACACCGGGGAGCTGTTTTTT.

V and J are TRBV6-5 and TRBJ2-7; 8 bases match TRBD2. The CDR3 runs 19 residues. Germline lookup yields CDR1 MNHEY and CDR2 SVGAGI. V dropped 0 bases and J dropped 2; count of bases not matched to a gene: 15. The CDR3 bases are TGTGCCAGCAGTTACTCGATAGGTCCAGCGGGAGACCTGCCCTACGAGCAGTACTTC. Translated: CASSYSIGPAGDLPYEQYF.

The rearrangement joins TRBV6-6 to TRBJ2-7; TRBD2 matches at 8 bases. CDR3 size: 16 residues. Germline V gene lookup returns CDR1 MNHNY and CDR2 SVGAGI (reference sequence). Trimming took 6 bases from V and 2 from J; bases not matched to a gene: 12. The CDR3 here is CASRGVSGGATYEQYF. The DNA for the CDR3 is TGTGCCAGCAGGGGGGTGAGCGGGGGCGCTACCTACGAGCAGTACTTC.

J is TRBJ2-2 and V is TRBV20-1; tentative D call: TRBD2 (5 bases). In germline, CDR1 is DFQATT, CDR2 SNEGSKA (reference sequence). With 6 bases removed from V and 5 bases from J, the gap between germline ends came to 22 bases. The CDR3 totals 16 residues. The CDR3, as DNA: TGCAGTGCCGCACCCGAGGGAACTAGATCTACCGGGGAGCTGTTTTTT. Residues: CSAAPEGTRSTGELFF.

The chain links TRBV27 to TRBJ2-1, with unresolved D. This CDR3 spans 13 amino acids. Germline values: CDR1 MNHEY, CDR2 SMNVEV (reference sequence). V lost 6 bases and J 8 bases, leaving 14 bases between the germline ends. CDR3 in amino acids: CASSSPWGDEQFF. Here the CDR3 DNA reads TGTGCCAGCAGCTCACCGTGGGGTGATGAGCAGTTCTTC.

This clonotype was picked up a small number of times. The chain recombines TRBV5-1 with TRBJ2-1, with D perhaps matching TRBD1 (6 bases). Between the trimmed V and J ends, which lost 0 bases and 8 bases, there was a span of 12 bases. Looked up from germline, CDR1 is SGHRS and CDR2 is YFSETQ. CDR3 size: 14 residues. DNA for the CDR3: TGCGCCAGCAGCTTGGGAGGGGGATGGGATGAGCAGTTCTTC. Its protein is CASSLGGGWDEQFF. Full variable domain (missing parts from reference TRBV5-1 and TRBJ2-1): KAGVTQTPRYLIKTRGQQVTLSCSPISGHRSVSWYQQTPGQGLQFLFEYFSETQRNKGNFPGRFSGRQFSNSRSEMNVSTLELGDSALYLCASSLGGGWDEQFFGPGTRLTVL.

This clonotype was found a few times. The CDR3 DNA is TGCGCCAGCAGCCCGTGGACAGGCTACGAGCAGTACTTC. Translation gives CASSPWTGYEQYF. The chain joins TRBV4-1 to TRBJ2-7, with 7 bases identical to TRBD1. CDR1 is MGHRA and CDR2 is YSYEKL in the germline V gene. This CDR3 has 13 residues. Trimming cost V 4 bases and J 3 bases; bases outside gene matches: 3.

V is TRBV18 and J is TRBJ2-1, with 11 nucleotides matching TRBD2. J lost 4 bases, V lost 1 base, and 3 bases had no gene match. The CDR3 loop spans 16 amino acids. CDR1 KGHSH and CDR2 LQKENI come from the germline V gene. In DNA form, the CDR3 reads TGTGCCAGCTCACCACTGCTAGCGGGGGGTTACAATGAGCAGTTCTTC. It encodes CASSPLLAGGYNEQFF.

The chain has TRBV20-1 and TRBJ2-1; 7 positions agree with TRBD2. The ends lost 6 bases at V and 3 bases at J; junction bases unmatched: 14. Germline CDR1 and CDR2: DFQATT and SNEGSKA (reference sequence). The CDR3 is 16 amino acids. The CDR3 here is CSAPVPREFNYNEQFF. The CDR3 DNA reads as TGCAGTGCCCCAGTCCCGCGGGAGTTTAACTACAATGAGCAGTTCTTC.

This clonotype was observed a few times. The rearrangement uses TRBV12-3 or TRBV12-4 and TRBJ2-5; tentative D call: TRBD2 (7 bases). This CDR3 has 15 amino acids. Deletions cut 7 bases from V and 5 bases from J, with 20 bases between. The CDR3 sequence: CASTQVGGAAETQYF. The CDR3 DNA reads as TGTGCCAGCACCCAGGTTGGGGGGGCCGCGGAGACCCAGTACTTC.

A few counts support this clonotype. The V call is TRBV9, the J call TRBJ2-3; tentatively, D is TRBD2 (6 bases). CDR1 and CDR2 from the germline V gene are SGDLS and YYNGEE. V lost 3 bases and J 5 bases, leaving 13 bases between the germline ends. CDR3 length equals 14 residues. CDR3 in amino acids: CASSAAGSVDTQYF. CDR3 DNA: TGTGCCAGCAGCGCAGCGGGTTCTGTAGATACGCAGTATTTT.

This clonotype was seen only a few times. The chain has TRBV27 and TRBJ2-7; D is unclear. Germline assignment: CDR1 MNHEY and CDR2 SMNVEV (reference sequence). There are 11 residues in the CDR3. Between the trimmed V and J ends, which lost 7 bases and 6 bases, there was a span of 10 bases. The chain's CDR3 is CASKWAGEQYF. DNA of the CDR3: TGTGCCAGCAAATGGGCCGGCGAGCAGTACTTC.

The V and J genes are TRBV24-1 and TRBJ2-5, with D maybe TRBD1 (5 bases). The germline V gene has CDR1 KGHDR and CDR2 SFDVKD. The germline V and J ends were trimmed by 6 bases and 2 bases, with 9 bases remaining between them. This CDR3 spans 13 amino acids. CDR3 protein: CATSPTAQETQYF. The CDR3 DNA reads as TGTGCCACCAGTCCGACAGCACAAGAGACCCAGTACTTC.

This clonotype was seen many times. The chain recombines TRBV7-9 with TRBJ2-1; a weak D match, TRBD2 (5 bases). Per germline, CDR1 SEHNR and CDR2 FQNEAQ (reference sequence). Trimming removed 4 bases from V and 9 bases from J, with 10 bases in between. The CDR3 covers 12 residues. The DNA for the CDR3 is TGTGCCAGCAGCTCACTAGGCCGTGAGCAGTTCTTC. The encoded protein is CASSSLGREQFF.